A selection of T cell receptor beta chains follows, all from one sample in a study of T cells in Graves' hyperthyroidism and ophthalmopathy. One entry per CDR3 protein results from TCRdb running MiXCR on the multiplex PCR reads. This sample has roughly 570,000 distinct CDR3 sequences, with just over 45% found just once. Sequencing was performed on peripheral blood or thyroid tissue (not recorded which). These receptor sequences come from a woman between 18 and 29 years old with Graves' hyperthyroidism. Each CDR3 is given with its conserved first and last residue. A D gene is named only where the DNA matches it firmly. Clone size is stated in some rows and not others, as once, few, many or a class when expanded.

TRBV15,-,many,TRBJ1-1,13,CAVGGFMNTEAFF,TGTGCCGTCGGGGGGTTCATGAACACTGAAGCTTTCTTT
TRBV29-1,-,-,TRBJ1-2,12,CSQDAGTTGYTF,TGCAGCCAAGATGCGGGAACGACGGGCTACACCTTC
TRBV20-1,TRBD2,many,TRBJ2-7,16,CSARGTSGRRSYEQYF,TGCAGTGCTAGAGGGACTAGCGGGAGGAGGTCCTACGAGCAGTACTTC
TRBV12-3/TRBV12-4,-,many,TRBJ1-1,14,CASSPGGGGTEAFF,TGTGCCAGCAGCCCTGGGGGGGGCGGCACTGAAGCTTTCTTT
TRBV15,TRBD1,-,TRBJ1-5,16,CATSRMDRRICETQHF,TGTGCCACCAGCAGAATGGACAGGAGGATATGCGAGACCCAGCATTTT
TRBV10-3,-,-,TRBJ2-7,13,CAIGVAATYEQYF,TGTGCCATCGGAGTAGCGGCGACTTACGAGCAGTACTTC
TRBV27,-,-,TRBJ1-4,16,CASSQRAGGVNEKLFF,TGTGCCAGCAGTCAAAGGGCGGGGGGAGTGAATGAAAAACTGTTTTTT
TRBV2,TRBD2,many,TRBJ2-5,16,CASSLGEAGGRETQYF,TGTGCCAGCAGTCTAGGTGAAGCGGGAGGAAGAGAGACCCAGTACTTC
TRBV19,TRBD1,many,TRBJ1-1,14,CASSIGQVYTEAFF,TGTGCCAGTAGTATCGGACAGGTGTACACTGAAGCTTTCTTT
TRBV5-4,-,-,TRBJ2-7,14,CASTSGTGRVGQYF,TGTGCCAGCACCTCGGGGACGGGACGGGTAGGGCAGTACTTC
TRBV3-1,-,many,TRBJ1-5,14,CASSQAVWGQPQHF,TGTGCCAGCAGCCAAGCAGTTTGGGGTCAGCCCCAGCATTTT
TRBV6-5,TRBD1,few,TRBJ2-7,16,CASSYSSSRGQYEQYF,TGTGCCAGCAGTTACTCGTCGTCCAGGGGGCAGTACGAGCAGTACTTC
TRBV30,-,-,TRBJ2-2,13,CAWRGHNTGELFF,TGTGCCTGGAGAGGTCATAACACCGGGGAGCTGTTTTTT
TRBV18,-,few,TRBJ1-1,15,CASSPGRPPNTEAFF,TGTGCCAGCTCACCTGGGAGGCCGCCGAACACTGAAGCTTTCTTT
TRBV2,-,few,TRBJ2-3,13,CASSDRNTDTQYF,TGTGCCAGCAGTGATAGAAACACAGATACGCAGTATTTT
TRBV12-3/TRBV12-4,-,-,TRBJ1-2,13,CASSHWTTYGYTF,TGTGCCAGCAGCCACTGGACTACCTATGGCTACACCTTC
TRBV7-9,-,many,TRBJ2-5,13,CASSLYLFQTQYF,TGTGCCAGCAGCTTATATCTATTCCAGACCCAGTACTTC
TRBV29-1,TRBD1,-,TRBJ1-1,12,CSARQGGPEAFF,TGCAGCGCTAGACAGGGGGGGCCTGAAGCTTTCTTT
TRBV27,-,many,TRBJ2-7,14,CASSSGTVTYEQYF,TGTGCCAGCAGTTCTGGGACGGTAACCTACGAGCAGTACTTC
TRBV24-1,TRBD2,-,TRBJ2-1,16,CATSDPTSGRGDEQFF,TGTGCCACCAGTGATCCGACTAGCGGGAGAGGGGATGAGCAGTTCTTC
TRBV6-1,-,many,TRBJ2-2,13,CASSEATSGELFF,TGTGCCAGCAGTGAAGCAACCTCCGGGGAGCTGTTTTTT
TRBV4-1,-,many,TRBJ1-2,14,CASSRPDITYGYTF,TGCGCCAGCAGCCGCCCGGACATAACCTATGGCTACACCTTC
TRBV29-1,-,many,TRBJ2-7,12,CSVSEGANEQYF,TGCAGCGTTTCCGAAGGGGCCAACGAGCAGTACTTC
TRBV20-1,-,many,TRBJ2-7,15,CSARDRGGLSYEQYF,TGCAGTGCTAGAGATCGGGGCGGCCTCTCCTACGAGCAGTACTTC
TRBV7-9,-,-,TRBJ2-3,15,CASSQRGRSTDTQYF,TGTGCCAGCAGCCAGAGGGGTAGGAGCACAGATACGCAGTATTTT
TRBV6-1,-,once,TRBJ1-2,11,CASTKGGGYTF,TGTGCCAGCACCAAGGGGGGGGGTTACACCTTC
TRBV2,-,-,TRBJ1-2,13,CASSGGGIYGYTF,TGTGCCAGCAGCGGCGGGGGGATCTATGGCTACACCTTC
TRBV7-9,-,-,TRBJ2-6,14,CASSLGGQVNVLTF,TGTGCCAGCAGCTTAGGAGGGCAGGTCAACGTCCTGACTTTC
TRBV7-9,TRBD2,-,TRBJ2-3,15,CASSIPGLATDTQYF,TGTGCCAGCAGCATTCCGGGACTAGCTACAGATACGCAGTATTTT
TRBV10-3,-,many,TRBJ2-7,12,CAISDGYYEQYF,TGTGCCATCAGTGACGGCTACTACGAGCAGTACTTC
TRBV6-5,TRBD2,-,TRBJ2-5,18,CASSSSFARTSGIETQYF,TGTGCCAGCAGTTCTTCATTTGCTCGGACTAGCGGGATTGAGACCCAGTACTTC
TRBV5-4,-,many,TRBJ1-5,15,CASSLSPGVAQPQHF,TGTGCCAGCAGCTTGAGCCCAGGGGTAGCTCAGCCCCAGCATTTT
TRBV12-3/TRBV12-4,TRBD1,-,TRBJ1-5,15,CASSSQTGSNQPQHF,TGTGCCAGCAGTTCCCAGACAGGGTCCAATCAGCCCCAGCATTTT
TRBV12-3/TRBV12-4,TRBD1,-,TRBJ1-1,14,CASSFLDRETEAFF,TGTGCCAGCAGTTTTCTGGACAGGGAAACTGAAGCTTTCTTT
TRBV19,TRBD1,many,TRBJ1-1,14,CASSKQGVVTEAFF,TGTGCCAGTAGCAAACAGGGGGTAGTCACTGAAGCTTTCTTT
TRBV27,-,many,TRBJ2-5,13,CASGLQRKETQYF,TGTGCCAGTGGGCTACAAAGGAAAGAGACCCAGTACTTC
TRBV5-8,-,many,TRBJ1-6,14,CASSLGRVNSPLHF,TGTGCCAGCAGCCTGGGCAGGGTCAACTCACCCCTCCACTTT
TRBV7-9,-,-,TRBJ2-1,16,CASSSGRGRAMWEQFF,TGTGCCAGCAGCTCCGGCAGGGGGAGGGCCATGTGGGAGCAGTTCTTC
TRBV2,-,-,TRBJ1-5,13,CASSGGGNEPQHF,TGTGCCAGCAGTGGCGGGGGCAATGAGCCCCAGCATTTT
TRBV4-1,TRBD1,-,TRBJ2-7,19,CASSPGPFRDRGRSYEQYF,TGCGCCAGCAGCCCCGGGCCTTTCCGGGACAGGGGTAGGTCCTACGAGCAGTACTTC
TRBV10-3,TRBD2,few,TRBJ2-3,17,CAISSRSTSGIGDTQYF,TGTGCCATCAGTTCAAGGTCGACTAGCGGGATAGGAGATACGCAGTATTTT
TRBV7-9,TRBD1,many,TRBJ2-7,16,CASSLATGGRPNEQYF,TGTGCCAGCAGCTTAGCGACAGGGGGCCGTCCTAACGAGCAGTACTTC
TRBV4-1,TRBD1,many,TRBJ2-7,15,CASSQGGQGTYEQYF,TGCGCCAGCAGCCAAGGGGGACAGGGGACCTACGAGCAGTACTTC
TRBV30,-,-,TRBJ2-7,12,CAWSVTGVEQYF,TGTGCCTGGAGTGTAACCGGGGTCGAGCAGTACTTC
TRBV29-1,-,-,TRBJ1-1,15,CSVEGRTWKHRGAVF,TGCAGCGTTGAAGGACGCACGTGGAAACACCGGGGAGCTGTTTTT
TRBV20-1,-,-,TRBJ1-5,13,CSGTDGSNQPQHF,TGCAGCGGCACCGATGGGAGCAATCAGCCCCAGCATTTT
TRBV6-2/TRBV6-3,-,many,TRBJ2-7,16,CASSYQIGGFNILPYF,TGTGCCAGCAGCTACCAAATCGGCGGGTTTAACATCTTGCCGTACTTC
TRBV4-3,-,many,TRBJ1-1,13,CASSPYYGTEAFF,TGCGCCAGCAGCCCATATTACGGCACTGAAGCTTTCTTT
TRBV30,-,few,TRBJ1-6,14,CAWVLDSYNSPLHF,TGTGCCTGGGTACTCGACAGCTATAATTCACCCCTCCACTTT